Shown below are 26 T cell receptor beta chains from a single sample sequenced in a study of CD8+ T cells in alopecia areata. The sequencing template was cDNA reverse transcribed from extracted RNA. Using immunoSEQ multiplex PCR, the repertoire was profiled, and TCRdb retains in-frame clones only, with some absent. This table has roughly 200,000 clones, roughly 60% appearing once. The specimen comprised CD4+ T cells sorted from blood, sampled at week 0. These receptors originate from a human donor with alopecia areata.

The V and J genes are TRBV5-1 and TRBJ2-2; D possibly corresponds to TRBD1 (6 bases). This CDR3 has 15 amino acids. V lost 4 bases and J lost 1, with 11 bases in between. CDR1 is SGHRS, CDR2 YFSETQ, per germline. CDR3 amino acids: CASSRQAGNTGELFF. The CDR3 region has the DNA TGCGCCAGCAGCCGACAGGCGGGGAACACCGGGGAGCTGTTTTTT. Variable domain in full (rest from reference TRBV5-1 and TRBJ2-2): KAGVTQTPRYLIKTRGQQVTLSCSPISGHRSVSWYQQTPGQGLQFLFEYFSETQRNKGNFPGRFSGRQFSNSRSEMNVSTLELGDSALYLCASSRQAGNTGELFFGEGSRLTVL.

This clone has more than one count but fewer than ten. The genes are TRBV29-1 and TRBJ1-1; 7 nucleotides agree with TRBD1. Germline lookup yields CDR1 SQVTM and CDR2 ANQGSEA. This CDR3 has 12 residues. V lost 7 bases to trimming and J lost 0 bases; unmatched junction nucleotides: 2. This CDR3 is CSAGQVNTEAFF. CDR3 sequence (DNA): TGCAGCGCCGGACAGGTGAACACTGAAGCTTTCTTT.

The V gene is TRBV29-1, the J gene TRBJ2-1; TRBD2 agrees at 10 bases. There are 17 residues in the CDR3. Unmatched junction bases numbered 12, after V lost 7 bases and J lost 0 bases. Germline CDR1 SQVTM, CDR2 ANQGSEA. The CDR3 loop is CSAHTSGVRSSYNEQFF. In DNA, the CDR3 is TGCAGCGCTCACACTAGCGGGGTCCGCAGCTCCTACAATGAGCAGTTCTTC.

The chain joins TRBV29-1 to TRBJ2-1; 8 bases match TRBD2. V lost 8 bases and J lost 5; bases outside the gene matches: 8. The germline CDR1 and CDR2 sequences are SQVTM and ANQGSEA. The CDR3 has 13 residues. The chain's CDR3 is CSLPSGLHNEQFF. CDR3 DNA: TGCAGCCTTCCTAGCGGGCTACACAATGAGCAGTTCTTC.

This chain joins TRBV15 and TRBJ2-1; D gene uncertain. CDR1 and CDR2 (germline): LNHNV, YYDKDF (reference sequence). The V and J ends lost 1 base and 14 bases respectively, with 9 bases between them. The CDR3 length is 11 residues. CDR3 sequence: CATSRGSEEFF. In DNA form, the CDR3 reads TGTGCCACCAGCAGAGGGTCAGAGGAGTTCTTC.

This clone qualifies as medium-sized. V and J are TRBV7-6 and TRBJ2-3, with 8 bases matching TRBD1. The CDR3 is made up of 15 amino acids. J lost 4 bases, V lost 0 bases, and 3 bases had no gene match. Germline V gene lookup returns CDR1 SGHVS and CDR2 FNYEAQ. In DNA form, the CDR3 reads TGTGCCAGCAGCTTAGCCAGGACAGGGTCAGATACGCAGTATTTT. The encoded protein is CASSLARTGSDTQYF.

The V call is TRBV6-6, the J call TRBJ1-2; 7 bases align to TRBD1. The V gene's germline CDR1 is MNHNY and CDR2 SVGAGI (reference sequence). This CDR3 spans 13 amino acids. The V and J ends lost 4 bases and 8 bases, in that order; junction bases with no gene match: 7. CDR3 residues: CASSSTGFGGYTF. CDR3 coding DNA: TGTGCCAGCAGTTCGACAGGGTTTGGAGGCTACACCTTC.

J is TRBJ1-4 and V is TRBV29-1; no definite D call. The CDR3 is 12 amino acids. The V gene's germline CDR1 is SQVTM and CDR2 ANQGSEA. Deletions cut 6 bases from V and 4 bases from J, with 9 bases between. For the CDR3, the DNA is TGCAGCGTGGGTTCGATTAATGAAAAACTGTTTTTT. It codes for CSVGSINEKLFF.

The gene calls are TRBV7-2 and TRBJ2-7; a possible D gene is TRBD1 (6 bases). The germline CDR1 and CDR2 sequences are SGHTA and FQGNSA. CDR3 length: 18 amino acids. V was cut by 4 bases and J by 8 bases, with 30 bases left in between. The CDR3 bases are TGTGCCAGCAGCTCCAAGGACAGTACGATGGGTACGGTTAGCAAGCAGTACTTC. Translated: CASSSKDSTMGTVSKQYF.

This clone was observed a few times. V gene TRBV10-3 combines with J gene TRBJ2-7; D gene uncertain. Germline CDR1 and CDR2: ENHRY and SYGVKD. Trimming pared 10 bases from V and 2 bases from J, leaving 9 bases between. The CDR3 is made up of 11 amino acids. The CDR3 is CATYFAYEQYF. The CDR3 region has the DNA TGTGCCACCTATTTTGCCTACGAGCAGTACTTC.

The CDR3 spells CASSVTGQDTEAFF. CDR3 sequence (DNA): TGTGCCAGCAGCGTAACCGGACAGGACACTGAAGCTTTCTTT. The chain has TRBV9 and TRBJ1-1; 7 bases match TRBD1. V lost 1 base to trimming and J lost 3 bases; unmatched junction nucleotides: 3. The CDR3 contains 14 residues. In germline, CDR1 is SGDLS, CDR2 YYNGEE.

The chain uses TRBV15 and TRBJ1-5; D is unresolved. V gave up 1 base and J gave up 5 bases, with 18 bases separating them. Germline V gene lookup returns CDR1 LNHNV and CDR2 YYDKDF (reference sequence). The CDR3 has 17 amino acids. The chain's CDR3 is CATSRGGIESSDQPQHF. CDR3 DNA sequence: TGTGCCACCAGCAGAGGAGGGATTGAATCGTCGGATCAGCCCCAGCATTTT.

The chain carries TRBV7-2 and TRBJ2-7; perhaps TRBD2 as D (6 bases). The V gene lost 1 base and the J gene lost 3 bases, with 13 bases spanning the gap. The CDR3 is 15 residues long. The V gene's germline CDR1 is SGHTA and CDR2 FQGNSA. Written as DNA, the CDR3 is TGTGCCAGCAGCTTAGACGGAGGGGCGAACTACGAGCAGTACTTC. This encodes CASSLDGGANYEQYF.

This chain joins TRBV6-1 and TRBJ2-1; 11 bases align to TRBD2. CDR3 size: 13 residues. V trimming: 6 bases; J trimming: 9 bases; junction bases outside the gene matches: 4. The V gene's germline CDR1 is MNHNS and CDR2 SASEGT. CDR3 in DNA: TGTGCCAGCAGCCTAGCGGGGGGTGGTGAGCAGTTCTTC. This codes for CASSLAGGGEQFF.

This sequence joins TRBV29-1 and TRBJ2-7; the D is unclear. This CDR3 region has 10 residues. Germline CDR1 and CDR2: SQVTM and ANQGSEA. The germline V and J ends were trimmed by 4 bases and 2 bases, with 3 bases remaining between them. The CDR3 region is CSVGAYEQYF. The CDR3 bases are TGCAGCGTTGGTGCCTACGAGCAGTACTTC.

This clone was recorded a few times. The chain uses TRBV30 and TRBJ1-2; the match to TRBD1 covers 8 bases. The CDR3 extends over 17 amino acids. The ends lost 0 bases at V and 6 bases at J; junction bases unmatched: 15. Germline V gene lookup returns CDR1 GTSNPN and CDR2 SVGIG (reference sequence). The CDR3 reads CAWSVPRGRTGSDGYTF. The CDR3 DNA is TGTGCCTGGAGTGTACCTCGAGGGAGGACAGGGAGCGATGGCTACACCTTC.

CDR3 in DNA: TGTGCCTGGAATCCGGACAGGGGTTATTACGGCTACACCTTC. Encoded protein: CAWNPDRGYYGYTF. This chain joins TRBV30 and TRBJ1-2, with 9 positions matching TRBD1. Unmatched junction bases numbered 11, after V lost 4 bases and J lost 8 bases. Germline lookup yields CDR1 GTSNPN and CDR2 SVGIG (reference sequence). The CDR3 has 14 residues.

This clone was detected only a few times. V gene TRBV18 combines with J gene TRBJ1-3, with D possibly TRBD1 on 5 matching bases. V dropped 3 bases and J dropped 0 bases, with 6 bases sitting between them. The germline gives CDR1 KGHSH, CDR2 LQKENI. CDR3 length equals 14 residues. The CDR3 region has the DNA TGTGCCAGCTCACCGGACATCTCTGGAAACACCATATATTTT. It encodes CASSPDISGNTIYF.

This rearrangement joins TRBV2 to TRBJ1-2; perhaps TRBD1 as D (5 bases). With 7 bases removed from V and 4 bases from J, the gap between germline ends came to 16 bases. This CDR3 region has 14 residues. Germline assignment: CDR1 SNHLY and CDR2 FYNNEI. In nucleotides, the CDR3 is TGTGCCAGCACTCGATCCGGGGCGAGCTATGGCTACACCTTC. This codes for CASTRSGASYGYTF.

DNA of the CDR3: TGTGCCAGCAGCTCCACCCGGGACGTCCAAGAGACCCAGTACTTC. This sequence encodes CASSSTRDVQETQYF. The chain recombines TRBV5-6 with TRBJ2-5; D could derive from TRBD1 or TRBD2 (5 bases each). Trimming left V 3 bases short and J 1 base short, with 13 bases between. CDR1 and CDR2 (germline): SGHDT, YYEEEE. CDR3 length: 15 amino acids.

The V and J genes are TRBV6-6 and TRBJ1-1, with 7 bases matching TRBD1. Losses at the gene ends were 6 bases for V and 11 bases for J; bases not matched to a gene: 6. This CDR3 has 11 amino acids. Germline lookup yields CDR1 MNHNY and CDR2 SVGAGI (reference sequence). The CDR3 coding sequence is TGTGCCAGCAGCCGACAGGGAGGCGCTTTCTTT. Protein sequence: CASSRQGGAFF.

The chain couples TRBV7-2 to TRBJ1-4, with a possible D match to TRBD1 (5 bases). The V end lost 5 bases, the J end lost 7 bases, and 17 bases lay between the germline ends. This CDR3 has 15 amino acids. Germline values: CDR1 SGHTA, CDR2 FQGNSA. The CDR3 reads CASSPGTLRVEKLFF. CDR3 DNA: TGTGCCAGCAGCCCTGGGACTCTAAGGGTTGAAAAACTGTTTTTT.

The chain links TRBV7-2 to TRBJ2-1, with 8 bases fitting TRBD2. J was trimmed by 1 base and V by 3 bases; bases with no gene match: 8. The V gene's germline CDR1 is SGHTA and CDR2 FQGNSA. The CDR3 is 17 residues long. The CDR3 loop reads CASSFYSGGRSYNEQFF. For the CDR3, the DNA is TGTGCCAGCAGCTTCTACAGCGGGGGCCGTTCCTACAATGAGCAGTTCTTC.

The chain is built from TRBV30 and TRBJ2-2; TRBD2 is a possible D gene (5 bases). The CDR3 loop spans 13 amino acids. The ends were cut back, 0 bases at V and 7 bases at J, with 9 bases in the middle. The V gene's germline CDR1 is GTSNPN and CDR2 SVGIG (reference sequence). CDR3: CAWSVLVGGELFF. CDR3 bases: TGTGCCTGGAGTGTACTAGTTGGCGGGGAGCTGTTTTTT. Variable domain in full (rest from reference TRBV30 and TRBJ2-2): SQTIHQWPATLVQPVGSPLSLECTVEGTSNPNLYWYRQAAGRGLQLLFYSVGIGQISSEVPQNLSASRPQDRQFILSSKKLLLSDSGFYLCAWSVLVGGELFFGEGSRLTVL.

V gene TRBV6-6 combines with J gene TRBJ2-6; possibly TRBD2 for D (5 bases). This CDR3 spans 14 amino acids. Germline CDR1 MNHNY, CDR2 SVGAGI (reference sequence). The germline V and J ends were trimmed by 8 bases and 0 bases, with 8 bases remaining between them. CDR3 loop: CASVGLSGANVLTF. The CDR3 DNA reads as TGTGCCAGCGTAGGACTCTCTGGGGCCAACGTCCTGACTTTC.

V and J are TRBV4-1 and TRBJ2-7, with TRBD2 matching 13 bases. The CDR3 is 17 amino acids. Germline CDR1 and CDR2: MGHRA and YSYEKL. V was pared by 0 bases and J by 3 bases, with 5 bases of the junction left unmatched. The DNA of the CDR3 is TGCGCCAGCAGCCAAGACCTGGGACTAGCGGGGATCTACGAGCAGTACTTC. Translating gives CASSQDLGLAGIYEQYF.